This passage covers 24 T cell receptor beta chains from one sample sequenced in a study of T cells in Graves' hyperthyroidism and ophthalmopathy. Amplification yielded TCR beta CDR3 regions, with RNA transcripts as the source. First-round RT-PCR with HTBI primers amplified the TCR CDR3 region. MiXCR, applied by TCRdb to the multiplex PCR reads, yields one record per CDR3 protein. Of approximately 510,000 distinct CDR3 sequences listed, more than 20% were seen once; the top ten hold more than 20%. The sequenced material came from blood. The receptors were sampled from a man younger than 35 with Graves' hyperthyroidism.

This clonotype was counted at least ten times. This rearrangement joins TRBV30 to TRBJ2-2; no clear D. Trimming cost V 0 bases and J 4 bases, with 9 bases left between them. Germline lookup yields CDR1 GTSNPN and CDR2 SVGIG (reference sequence). The CDR3 has 14 residues. The CDR3 reads CAWSVGSLTGELFF. DNA of the CDR3: TGTGCCTGGAGTGTGGGCAGCCTCACCGGGGAGCTGTTTTTT.

This clonotype was picked up many times. The chain carries TRBV18 and TRBJ1-2; D remains unclear. The CDR3 runs 12 residues. Germline CDR1 KGHSH, CDR2 LQKENI. V gave up 5 bases and J gave up 4 bases, with 8 bases separating them. Here the CDR3 DNA reads TGTGCCAGCTCATCTAACCTCTATGGCTACACCTTC. Protein: CASSSNLYGYTF.

This clonotype was picked up many times. A read error may account for a junction end that differs from germline. The chain couples TRBV6-5 to TRBJ1-1; D gene ambiguous. CDR3 size: 13 residues. Germline V gene data show CDR1 as MNHEY and CDR2 as SVGAGI. This chain's CDR3 is CASNYWETQEAFF. The CDR3 DNA sequence: TGTGCCAGCAATTACTGGGAAACCCAAGAAGCTTTCTTT.

This sequence joins TRBV28 and TRBJ2-5; the match to TRBD2 covers 12 bases. V shed 5 bases and J 5 bases; nucleotides not matched to a gene: 6. The CDR3 sequence is 15 residues long. CDR1 and CDR2 (germline): MDHEN, SYDVKM. CDR3 sequence (DNA): TGTGCCAGCAGTCCCCGGACTAGCGGGACGGAGACCCAGTACTTC. This codes for CASSPRTSGTETQYF. The full variable domain, in which reference TRBV28 and TRBJ2-5 provide the parts outside the CDR3, is DVKVTQSSRYLVKRTGEKVFLECVQDMDHENMFWYRQDPGLGLRLIYFSYDVKMKEKGDIPEGYSVSREKKERFSLILESASTNQTSMYLCASSPRTSGTETQYFGPGTRLLVL.

The gene calls are TRBV18 and TRBJ2-7; D assignment may be TRBD1 or TRBD2 (6 bases each). V lost 8 bases and J 1 base, leaving 15 bases between the germline ends. This CDR3 contains 14 residues. Germline-derived CDR1 and CDR2 are KGHSH and LQKENI. The CDR3, as DNA: TGTGCCAGCCAAATGGGGGGCTCTTCCTACGAGCAGTACTTC. It translates to CASQMGGSSYEQYF. The whole variable domain, filled in from reference TRBV18 and TRBJ2-7, reads NAGVMQNPRHLVRRRGQEARLRCSPMKGHSHVYWYRQLPEEGLKFMVYLQKENIIDESGMPKERFSAEFPKEGPSILRIQQVVRGDSAAYFCASQMGGSSYEQYFGPGTRLTVT.

This clonotype was found many times. J is TRBJ1-5 and V is TRBV19; possible D gene TRBD1, 6 bases. Germline CDR1 reads LNHDA; CDR2 reads SQIVND (reference sequence). CDR3 length: 16 amino acids. V lost 3 bases and J 3 bases, leaving 15 bases between the germline ends. This chain's CDR3 is CASSIGQPSLNQPQHF. The CDR3 region has the DNA TGTGCCAGTAGTATCGGACAGCCCTCTCTCAATCAGCCCCAGCATTTT. The whole variable domain, remainder taken from reference TRBV19 and TRBJ1-5, is DGGITQSPKYLFRKEGQNVTLSCEQNLNHDAMYWYRQDPGQGLRLIYYSQIVNDFQKGDIAEGYSVSREKKESFPLTVTSAQKNPTAFYLCASSIGQPSLNQPQHFGDGTRLSIL.

V usage is TRBV15 and J usage is TRBJ2-5; D is perhaps TRBD2 (6 bases). Trimming shortened V by 3 bases and J by 5 bases, and 22 bases separated the two germline ends. CDR3 length equals 17 residues. Germline lookup yields CDR1 LNHNV and CDR2 YYDKDF (reference sequence). The CDR3 here is CATSSTYSGSRGETQYF. In DNA, the CDR3 is TGTGCCACCAGCAGCACCTATAGCGGCAGTAGGGGTGAGACCCAGTACTTC. Complete variable domain (other parts from reference TRBV15 and TRBJ2-5): DAMVIQNPRYQVTQFGKPVTLSCSQTLNHNVMYWYQQKSSQAPKLLFHYYDKDFNNEADTPDNFQSRRPNTSFCFLDIRSPGLGDTAMYLCATSSTYSGSRGETQYFGPGTRLLVL.

In its sample, this clonotype was seen many times. The V and J genes are TRBV2 and TRBJ2-7; 12 nucleotides agree with TRBD1. CDR1 is SNHLY and CDR2 is FYNNEI in the germline V gene. With 1 base clipped from V and 7 bases from J, the junction kept 5 bases outside the gene matches. The CDR3 has 15 amino acids. CDR3 in DNA: TGTGCCAGCAGTGAAGAGGGACAGGGGGCGTCAGAGCAGTACTTC. Its translation: CASSEEGQGASEQYF.

This clonotype was counted many times. The J gene is TRBJ1-1, the V gene TRBV12-5; D gene unclear. This CDR3 contains 18 residues. CDR1 and CDR2 from the germline V gene are LGHNT and FRNRAP. V lost 1 base, J lost 4 bases, and 22 bases lay in between. The CDR3 reads CASGLGRWAHEVGTEAFF. The CDR3 region has the DNA TGTGCTAGTGGTTTGGGAAGGTGGGCCCATGAGGTCGGCACTGAAGCTTTCTTT.

V gene TRBV20-1 combines with J gene TRBJ1-1, with D possibly matching TRBD1 (5 bases). V lost 6 bases, J lost 0 bases, and 11 bases lay in between. This CDR3 contains 13 residues. Germline loops: CDR1 DFQATT, CDR2 SNEGSKA (reference sequence). CDR3 coding DNA: TGCAGTGCAAAAGGGGATCTGAACACTGAAGCTTTCTTT. Translating it yields CSAKGDLNTEAFF.

This clonotype was picked up a small number of times. The chain couples TRBV4-2 to TRBJ2-5; possible D gene TRBD1, 5 bases. V dropped 4 bases and J dropped 6 bases, with 12 bases sitting between them. The germline V gene encodes CDR1 LGHNA and CDR2 YNFKEQ. The CDR3 runs to 13 residues. CDR3 DNA: TGTGCCAGCAGCCCCCAGGGAAGGCAGACCCAGTACTTC. Amino acid sequence: CASSPQGRQTQYF.

The rearrangement links TRBV7-9 to TRBJ1-2; 9 bases agree with TRBD1. The length of the CDR3 is 13 residues. CDR1 and CDR2 from the germline V gene are SEHNR and FQNEAQ (reference sequence). J gave up 8 bases and V 4 bases, and 5 bases lay outside the gene matches. The DNA of the CDR3 is TGTGCCAGCAGCTGGACAGGGGCGGACGGCTACACCTTC. Translating gives CASSWTGADGYTF.

There are a few counts of this clonotype. This chain uses TRBV10-3 with TRBJ2-4, with D maybe TRBD2 (8 bases). CDR1 is ENHRY and CDR2 is SYGVKD in the germline V gene. The CDR3 is made up of 16 amino acids. V was trimmed by 3 bases and J by 4 bases, leaving 16 bases between them. The CDR3 DNA sequence: TGTGCCATCAGTGACCGGGGGGGGACAGCTAAAAACATTCAGTACTTC. The encoded protein is CAISDRGGTAKNIQYF.

This clonotype has at least ten counts. V is TRBV5-6 and J is TRBJ1-2; D is possibly TRBD1 (5 bases). V gave up 6 bases and J gave up 3 bases, with 15 bases separating them. There are 14 residues in the CDR3. The V gene's germline CDR1 is SGHDT and CDR2 YYEEEE. In DNA form, the CDR3 reads TGTGCCAGCACCTTCGAGGGCAGGGACTATGGCTACACCTTC. It is translated as CASTFEGRDYGYTF.

There are a few counts of this clonotype. V usage is TRBV5-1 and J usage is TRBJ2-7; no reliable D call. The CDR3 is 13 amino acids. Germline CDR1 is SGHRS and CDR2 is YFSETQ. The V end lost 1 base, the J end lost 7 bases, and 12 bases lay between the germline ends. The CDR3 DNA follows: TGCGCCAGCAGCTTGCAGGTTGGATGGGAGCAGTACTTC. This translates into CASSLQVGWEQYF.

This rearrangement joins TRBV6-2 or TRBV6-3 to TRBJ2-7; 8 bases fit TRBD1. J lost 0 bases, V lost 8 bases, and 6 bases had no gene match. Germline lookup yields CDR1 MNHEY and CDR2 SVGEGT. The CDR3 loop spans 14 amino acids. The CDR3 sequence is CASLSDRGSYEQYF. The CDR3 DNA follows: TGTGCCAGCCTGAGCGACAGGGGCTCCTACGAGCAGTACTTC.

This clonotype was detected only a few times. The chain carries TRBV20-1 and TRBJ1-6; no reliable D call. This CDR3 is 14 amino acids long. From germline, CDR1 is DFQATT and CDR2 SNEGSKA (reference sequence). V was trimmed by 0 bases and J by 7 bases, leaving 10 bases between them. The CDR3 region is CSARDWIANSPLHF. DNA for the CDR3: TGCAGTGCTAGAGATTGGATTGCGAATTCACCCCTCCACTTT.

There are a few counts of this clonotype. The chain carries TRBV5-1 and TRBJ1-1; a weak D match, TRBD1 (5 bases). The V end was cut by 4 bases, the J end by 1 base, with 14 bases between. The length of the CDR3 is 15 residues. Germline V gene data show CDR1 as SGHRS and CDR2 as YFSETQ. The chain's CDR3 is CASSPASTGNTEAFF. In DNA, the CDR3 is TGCGCCAGCAGCCCGGCCTCTACAGGGAACACTGAAGCTTTCTTT.

This chain uses TRBV2 with TRBJ2-5, with 7 nucleotides matching TRBD2. CDR1 is SNHLY and CDR2 is FYNNEI in the germline V gene. This CDR3 spans 14 amino acids. V shed 6 bases and J 0 bases; nucleotides not matched to a gene: 4. CDR3 coding DNA: TGTGCCAGCAGAACCCTAGCGGACCAAGAGACCCAGTACTTC. It codes for CASRTLADQETQYF.

This clonotype came up a few times. The V call is TRBV30, the J call TRBJ1-1, with D maybe TRBD1 (6 bases). Trimming took 1 base from V and 6 from J, leaving 24 bases between them. Germline CDR1 and CDR2: GTSNPN and SVGIG (reference sequence). The CDR3 has 17 amino acids. Here the CDR3 DNA reads TGTGCCTGGAGTGAACGGATTGACAGGAGGGTATACGCTGAAGCTTTCTTT. This sequence encodes CAWSERIDRRVYAEAFF.

This clonotype was observed at least ten times. The rearrangement joins TRBV28 to TRBJ1-5, with no clear D. Trimming shortened V by 2 bases and J by 6 bases, and 11 bases separated the two germline ends. The CDR3 is 14 residues long. CDR1 MDHEN and CDR2 SYDVKM come from the germline V gene. The CDR3 region has the DNA TGTGCCAGCAGTTTAGACACGGGTTTTCAGCCCCAGCATTTT. Protein sequence: CASSLDTGFQPQHF.

This CDR3 is CASSLDRGGHQPQHF. CDR3 coding DNA: TGTGCCAGCAGCCTGGACAGGGGTGGGCATCAGCCCCAGCATTTT. The chain is built from TRBV2 and TRBJ1-5; TRBD1 agrees at 9 bases. With V trimmed by 6 bases and J by 5 bases, 8 bases remained unmatched. CDR3 length: 15 amino acids. Germline-derived CDR1 and CDR2 are SNHLY and FYNNEI.

This clonotype was observed a few times. The chain couples TRBV4-1 to TRBJ1-5; D is ambiguous. This CDR3 has 15 amino acids. Between the trimmed V and J ends, which lost 1 base and 0 bases, there was a span of 7 bases. Germline V gene sequence: CDR1 MGHRA, CDR2 YSYEKL. The CDR3 sequence: CASSQGGHSNQPQHF. The CDR3 DNA is TGCGCCAGCAGCCAAGGAGGTCATAGCAATCAGCCCCAGCATTTT.

This clonotype was found many times. This chain connects TRBV2 to TRBJ2-7; D gene uncertain. CDR3 length equals 12 residues. Germline values: CDR1 SNHLY, CDR2 FYNNEI. V gave up 2 bases and J gave up 5 bases, with 7 bases separating them. CDR3 region: CASSENTDEQYF. In nucleotides, the CDR3 is TGTGCCAGCAGTGAAAATACTGACGAGCAGTACTTC.